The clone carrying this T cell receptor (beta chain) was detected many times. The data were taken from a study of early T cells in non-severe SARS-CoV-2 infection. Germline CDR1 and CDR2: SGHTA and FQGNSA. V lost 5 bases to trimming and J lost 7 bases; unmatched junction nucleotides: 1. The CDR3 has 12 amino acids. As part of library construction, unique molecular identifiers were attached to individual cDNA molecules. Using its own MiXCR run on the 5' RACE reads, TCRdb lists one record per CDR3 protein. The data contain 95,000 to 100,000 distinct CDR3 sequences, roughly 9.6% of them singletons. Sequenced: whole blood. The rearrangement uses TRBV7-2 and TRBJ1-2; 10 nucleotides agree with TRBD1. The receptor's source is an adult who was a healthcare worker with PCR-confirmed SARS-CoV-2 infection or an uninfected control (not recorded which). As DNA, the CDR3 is TGTGCCAGCAGCCGACAGGGGGCTGGCTACACCTTC. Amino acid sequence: CASSRQGAGYTF.